Below are 28 T cell receptor beta chains sequenced from a single sample in a study of blood T cell repertoires in COVID-19. The table came from immunoSEQ multiplex PCR; TCRdb's copy has only in-frame clones and leaves some out. Of approximately 270,000 clones in the sample, about 89% are singletons; the top ten hold approximately 10%. The specimen was peripheral blood. These receptors all come from a man in his forties with active or convalescent COVID-19.

V gene TRBV18 combines with J gene TRBJ2-7, with 10 bases that match TRBD1. Trimming cost V 0 bases and J 3 bases; bases outside gene matches: 5. In germline, CDR1 is KGHSH, CDR2 LQKENI. This CDR3 comprises 16 residues. The CDR3 sequence is CASSPPMGQGIYEQYF. The CDR3 DNA reads as TGTGCCAGCTCACCACCGATGGGACAGGGGATCTACGAGCAGTACTTC.

The chain recombines TRBV6-5 with TRBJ1-2, with D possibly TRBD1 on 6 matching bases. The ends were cut back, 2 bases at V and 4 bases at J, with 11 bases in the middle. CDR1 is MNHEY, CDR2 SVGAGI, per germline. This CDR3 spans 14 amino acids. CDR3 coding DNA: TGTGCCAGCAGTTACGGTCGGACAGTCTATGGCTACACCTTC. Translated: CASSYGRTVYGYTF.

The chain has TRBV7-8 and TRBJ2-7, with D possibly being TRBD2 (6 bases). CDR1 SGHVS and CDR2 FQNEAQ come from the germline V gene. V shed 4 bases and J shed 3 bases, with 13 bases lying between them. CDR3 length: 14 amino acids. The CDR3 loop is CASSSGQAGYEQYF. The CDR3 nucleotides are TGTGCCAGCAGCTCCGGCCAAGCGGGCTACGAGCAGTACTTC. Full variable domain (outside the CDR3, taken from reference TRBV7-8 and TRBJ2-7): GAGVSQSPRYKVAKRGQDVALRCDPISGHVSLFWYQQALGQGPEFLTYFQNEAQLDKSGLPSDRFFAERPEGSVSTLKIQRTQQEDSAVYLCASSSGQAGYEQYFGPGTRLTVT.

There are a few counts of this clone. J is TRBJ1-2 and V is TRBV6-6; TRBD1 might be the D (6 bases). This CDR3 has 14 residues. V was trimmed by 5 bases and J by 8 bases, leaving 18 bases between them. Per the germline V gene, CDR1 is MNHNY and CDR2 is SVGAGI (reference sequence). The CDR3 sequence is CASSRNTGSFGYTF. The CDR3 DNA reads TGTGCCAGCAGTAGAAATACAGGGTCCTTCGGCTACACCTTC.

Turning to this clone: The sample carries other DNA sequences with the same CDR3. J is TRBJ2-3 and V is TRBV9; TRBD2 agrees at 7 bases. The CDR3 spans 14 residues. CDR1 is SGDLS and CDR2 is YYNGEE in the germline V gene. After removal of 3 bases from V and 0 bases from J, the junction contained 1 base not matched to a gene. CDR3 amino acids: CASSGGGSTDTQYF. For the CDR3, the DNA is TGTGCCAGCAGCGGGGGAGGGAGCACAGATACGCAGTATTTT. Using reference TRBV9 and TRBJ2-3 for the parts outside the CDR3, the full variable domain is DSGVTQTPKHLITATGQRVTLRCSPRSGDLSVYWYQQSLDQGLQFLIQYYNGEERAKGNILERFSAQQFPDLHSELNLSSLELGDSALYFCASSGGGSTDTQYFGPGTRLTVL.

The rearrangement joins TRBV5-5 to TRBJ2-2; 8 bases align to TRBD1. Trimming cost V 4 bases and J 5 bases; bases outside gene matches: 7. CDR3 length: 15 residues. CDR1 is SGHKS and CDR2 is YYEKEE in the germline V gene (reference sequence). The CDR3 DNA reads as TGTGCCAGCAGCCTCCAGGGGGCCGAGACCGGGGAGCTGTTTTTT. Translated: CASSLQGAETGELFF.

This clone has just a few counts. J is TRBJ2-1 and V is TRBV7-2, with D possibly TRBD2 on 6 matching bases. The CDR3 has 15 amino acids. V lost 4 bases, J lost 0 bases, and 10 bases lay in between. Germline lookup yields CDR1 SGHTA and CDR2 FQGNSA. CDR3 bases: TGTGCCAGCAGCTCGGGACTCAGCTCCTACAATGAGCAGTTCTTC. Residues: CASSSGLSSYNEQFF.

The gene calls are TRBV27 and TRBJ1-4; D not resolved. The CDR3 sequence is 13 residues long. V lost 11 bases and J 7 bases, leaving 17 bases between the germline ends. Germline V gene data show CDR1 as MNHEY and CDR2 as SMNVEV (reference sequence). The CDR3 here is CAPPRRISEKLFF. CDR3 in DNA: TGTGCCCCTCCTAGGAGAATCAGTGAAAAACTGTTTTTT.

The chain uses TRBV4-2 and TRBJ1-6; D unresolved. V lost 1 base, J lost 6 bases, and 10 bases lay in between. The CDR3 is 15 amino acids. Germline V lookup: CDR1 LGHNA, CDR2 YNFKEQ. The CDR3 DNA reads TGTGCCAGCAGCCAAGGGGCCGCGGGTAATTCACCCCTCCACTTT. Its translation is CASSQGAAGNSPLHF.

This rearrangement joins TRBV3-1 (or the pseudogene TRBV3-2) to TRBJ1-4; tentative D call: TRBD1 (6 bases). Trimming took 4 bases from V and 3 from J, leaving 12 bases between them. The germline V gene encodes CDR1 LGHDT and CDR2 YNNKEL (reference sequence). The CDR3 runs 15 residues. The CDR3 DNA reads as TGTGCCAGCAGCCTTACAGGGTTTGCTAATGAAAAACTGTTTTTT. This encodes CASSLTGFANEKLFF.

This clone occurred a few times. The genes are TRBV6-5 and TRBJ1-1, with a weak D call TRBD1 (5 bases). The CDR3 sequence is 16 residues long. Germline values: CDR1 MNHEY, CDR2 SVGAGI. V lost 4 bases and J 2 bases, leaving 17 bases between the germline ends. The CDR3 DNA reads TGTGCCAGCAGTTCCTTTACCGGGGGAGGAAACACTGAAGCTTTCTTT. It translates to CASSSFTGGGNTEAFF.

The genes are TRBV9 and TRBJ1-5; tentatively, D is TRBD1 (6 bases). This CDR3 has 16 amino acids. The germline V and J ends were trimmed by 0 bases and 6 bases, with 16 bases remaining between them. Germline V gene data show CDR1 as SGDLS and CDR2 as YYNGEE. The CDR3 DNA reads TGTGCCAGCAGCGTAGGAGAGGGGGGGCGAGGTCAGCCCCAGCATTTT. It specifies CASSVGEGGRGQPQHF.

The rearrangement uses TRBV12-3 or TRBV12-4 and TRBJ2-3; possible D gene TRBD1, 6 bases. The CDR3 extends over 13 amino acids. The V gene lost 4 bases and the J gene lost 2 bases, with 7 bases spanning the gap. DNA of the CDR3: TGTGCCAGCAGTTCAGGGGACACAGATACGCAGTATTTT. This encodes CASSSGDTDTQYF.

The chain recombines TRBV5-1 with TRBJ1-1, with TRBD1 matching 8 bases. V lost 4 bases, J lost 6 bases, and 14 bases stayed unmatched. The CDR3 covers 16 residues. Per germline, CDR1 SGHRS and CDR2 YFSETQ. The CDR3 reads CASSLSGAGGGAEAFF. The CDR3 DNA reads TGCGCCAGCAGCCTCTCTGGAGCAGGGGGCGGTGCTGAAGCTTTCTTT.

The chain links TRBV7-2 to TRBJ2-3; 11 bases agree with TRBD1. CDR3 size: 15 residues. V lost 6 bases and J lost 5; bases outside the gene matches: 7. CDR1 SGHTA and CDR2 FQGNSA come from the germline V gene. CDR3 region: CASSLGQGGVDTQYF. CDR3 DNA sequence: TGTGCCAGCAGTTTGGGACAGGGGGGGGTAGATACGCAGTATTTT. The entire variable domain, with the rest obtained from reference TRBV7-2 and TRBJ2-3, is as follows: GAGVSQSPSNKVTEKGKDVELRCDPISGHTALYWYRQSLGQGLEFLIYFQGNSAPDKSGLPSDRFSAERTGGSVSTLTIQRTQQEDSAVYLCASSLGQGGVDTQYFGPGTRLTVL.

CDR3 amino acids: CASRRTMNTEAFF. The DNA of the CDR3 is TGTGCCAGCAGGCGGACAATGAACACTGAAGCTTTCTTT. The J gene is TRBJ1-1, the V gene TRBV2; weak D call: TRBD1 (5 bases). Trimming stripped 6 bases from V and 0 bases from J, with 8 bases between. From germline, CDR1 is SNHLY and CDR2 FYNNEI. This CDR3 spans 13 amino acids.

The rearrangement joins TRBV10-3 to TRBJ2-3; TRBD2 aligns across 8 bases. The length of the CDR3 is 14 residues. Trimming took 7 bases from V and 6 from J; bases not matched to a gene: 9. Germline CDR1 reads ENHRY; CDR2 reads SYGVKD. This CDR3 is CAITPGGAGDTQYF. CDR3 coding DNA: TGTGCCATCACCCCCGGGGGGGCCGGGGATACGCAGTATTTT.

This sequence joins TRBV7-6 and TRBJ2-2; TRBD1 might be the D (6 bases). The germline V and J ends were trimmed by 4 bases and 9 bases, with 15 bases remaining between them. The CDR3 is 14 residues long. Germline-derived CDR1 and CDR2 are SGHVS and FNYEAQ. The CDR3 here is CASSSGQGHRELFF. CDR3 DNA sequence: TGTGCCAGCAGCTCGGGGCAGGGGCACCGGGAGCTGTTTTTT.

As to this clone: This CDR3 fails to terminate in the conserved phenylalanine or tryptophan, so it likely reflects a read error. The DNA is omitted, as the CDR3 cannot be located on it reliably, and the CDR3 follows TCRdb's listing. This chain joins TRBV18 and TRBJ2-7; no DNA check was done on the table's D call, TRBD2. The germline V gene encodes CDR1 KGHSH and CDR2 LQKENI. The CDR3 spans 10 residues, counting both ends. The CDR3 is CASSPKYSKD.

The chain combines TRBV5-1 with TRBJ2-1, with D possibly TRBD2 on 5 matching bases. The ends were cut back, 0 bases at V and 4 bases at J, with 14 bases in the middle. The germline gives CDR1 SGHRS, CDR2 YFSETQ. CDR3 length: 16 residues. For the CDR3, the DNA is TGCGCCAGCAGCTTGGGGGTTATGTCGGGGTACAATGAGCAGTTCTTC. This gives the protein CASSLGVMSGYNEQFF.

V is TRBV7-2 and J is TRBJ1-1, with TRBD1 matching over 7 bases. With V trimmed by 7 bases and J by 5 bases, 16 bases remained unmatched. CDR1 is SGHTA and CDR2 is FQGNSA in the germline V gene. This CDR3 is 16 amino acids long. The CDR3 reads CASIPTMSRGWTEAFF. CDR3 coding DNA: TGTGCCAGCATCCCGACCATGAGCAGGGGGTGGACTGAAGCTTTCTTT.

In this sample, this clone turned up a few times. This chain joins TRBV7-9 and TRBJ1-5; a possible D gene is TRBD1 (5 bases). CDR3 length: 13 residues. Trimming pared 6 bases from V and 5 bases from J, leaving 11 bases between. The germline gives CDR1 SEHNR, CDR2 FQNEAQ (reference sequence). The CDR3 here is CASSGGGDQPQHF. As DNA, the CDR3 is TGTGCCAGCAGTGGGGGAGGGGATCAGCCCCAGCATTTT.

This clone occurred a few times. The chain recombines TRBV7-9 with TRBJ2-1; D remains unclear. The CDR3 sequence is 15 residues long. CDR1 SEHNR and CDR2 FQNEAQ come from the germline V gene (reference sequence). Trimming shortened V by 7 bases and J by 0 bases, and 13 bases separated the two germline ends. The CDR3, as DNA: TGTGCCAGCACCTCCTTACAGAGCTCCTACAATGAGCAGTTCTTC. Translating it yields CASTSLQSSYNEQFF.

The chain joins TRBV5-4 to TRBJ2-3; 9 bases line up with TRBD2. Losses at the gene ends were 3 bases for V and 5 bases for J; bases not matched to a gene: 16. The CDR3 covers 18 residues. Germline V gene lookup returns CDR1 SGHNT and CDR2 YYREEE (reference sequence). The CDR3 nucleotides are TGTGCCAGCAGCTCTCTCCTCGGGGAGCGGGGGGCTGGAGATACGCAGTATTTT. It codes for CASSSLLGERGAGDTQYF.

The gene calls are TRBV27 and TRBJ2-7, with 9 bases aligning to TRBD1. Germline loops: CDR1 MNHEY, CDR2 SMNVEV (reference sequence). Germline trimming cut 8 bases from V and 5 bases from J; bases unmatched to any gene: 7. This CDR3 is built from 13 residues. The CDR3 coding sequence is TGTGCCAGCGCCGGGACAGGGAACAACGAGCAGTACTTC. It specifies CASAGTGNNEQYF.

This clone appeared a few times. The chain links TRBV9 to TRBJ1-3; D may be TRBD1 (6 bases). This CDR3 spans 16 amino acids. Trimming removed 0 bases at V and 1 base at J, with 11 bases between. Per the germline V gene, CDR1 is SGDLS and CDR2 is YYNGEE. The CDR3 region is CASSVAPTGSGNTIYF. The DNA for the CDR3 is TGTGCCAGCAGCGTAGCCCCTACAGGGTCTGGAAACACCATATATTTT.

The chain carries TRBV5-1 and TRBJ1-3; 8 positions match TRBD1. Germline V lookup: CDR1 SGHRS, CDR2 YFSETQ. The J segment lost 4 bases and the V segment lost 4 bases, leaving 7 bases of the junction unmatched. The CDR3 is 15 amino acids. CDR3 nucleotides: TGCGCCAGCAGCCGAGGGGGACAGGAAGGAAACACCATATATTTT. It encodes CASSRGGQEGNTIYF.

The gene calls are TRBV4-1 and TRBJ2-1; TRBD2 is a possible D gene (5 bases). The length of the CDR3 is 14 residues. V was cut by 4 bases and J by 10 bases, with 17 bases left in between. Germline V gene sequence: CDR1 MGHRA, CDR2 YSYEKL. The CDR3 reads CASSPGLAGREQFF. The DNA for the CDR3 is TGCGCCAGCAGCCCCGGGCTAGCCGGAAGAGAGCAGTTCTTC.